One TCR beta chain is described in this entry. Its target is unknown. Only in-frame clones appear in the TCRdb table, and some are missing; sequencing was by immunoSEQ multiplex PCR. The table shows about 700,000 clones, with roughly 70% occurring only once. The source of the sample is a study of shared clonotypes between healthy human individuals. Study-level findings and limits: Around 5% was the fraction of naive CD4 clonotypes found shared across several donors.

Input material: memory CD4+ T cells sorted from blood. Subset: CD45RA-negative fraction. The receptor was isolated from a woman in her twenties or thirties in good health.

The CDR3 coding sequence is TGTGCCAGCTCACCAATCGTAGCGGGAGGGGTAGAGACCCAGTACTTC. Encoded protein: CASSPIVAGGVETQYF. The chain links TRBV18 to TRBJ2-5; the match to TRBD2 covers 11 bases. The CDR3 totals 16 residues. The junction had 6 bases not matched to a gene; V was cut back by 2 bases and J by 4 bases. CDR1 and CDR2 (germline): KGHSH, LQKENI. The complete variable domain, with remaining parts taken from reference TRBV18 and TRBJ2-5, reads NAGVMQNPRHLVRRRGQEARLRCSPMKGHSHVYWYRQLPEEGLKFMVYLQKENIIDESGMPKERFSAEFPKEGPSILRIQQVVRGDSAAYFCASSPIVAGGVETQYFGPGTRLLVL.